The sequence of this TCR beta chain was determined in a study of T-cell reconstitution after alpha-beta-depleted transplantation in children. It was with unique molecular identifiers that the TCRbeta library was prepared. TCRdb passed the PCR reads through MiXCR, listing each CDR3 protein once. The sample includes 130,000 or so distinct CDR3 sequences, roughly 9.7% of them seen just once. Germline values: CDR1 SGHKS, CDR2 YYEKEE (reference sequence). Trimming pared 1 base from V and 1 base from J, leaving 13 bases between. The CDR3 totals 16 residues. This material consisted of PBMCs, mostly from graft donor cells, taken 180 days after TCRalphabeta/CD19-depleted stem cell transplant. The sequence derives from a girl under three years old who had a stem cell transplant for combined immunodeficiency, so the T cells may come from the graft donor. This chain connects TRBV5-5 to TRBJ2-3; D tentatively fits TRBD1 or TRBD2 (6 bases each). The CDR3 DNA is TGTGCCAGCAGCTTGATGGGGGGCTTTGGCACAGATACGCAGTATTTT. This encodes CASSLMGGFGTDTQYF.